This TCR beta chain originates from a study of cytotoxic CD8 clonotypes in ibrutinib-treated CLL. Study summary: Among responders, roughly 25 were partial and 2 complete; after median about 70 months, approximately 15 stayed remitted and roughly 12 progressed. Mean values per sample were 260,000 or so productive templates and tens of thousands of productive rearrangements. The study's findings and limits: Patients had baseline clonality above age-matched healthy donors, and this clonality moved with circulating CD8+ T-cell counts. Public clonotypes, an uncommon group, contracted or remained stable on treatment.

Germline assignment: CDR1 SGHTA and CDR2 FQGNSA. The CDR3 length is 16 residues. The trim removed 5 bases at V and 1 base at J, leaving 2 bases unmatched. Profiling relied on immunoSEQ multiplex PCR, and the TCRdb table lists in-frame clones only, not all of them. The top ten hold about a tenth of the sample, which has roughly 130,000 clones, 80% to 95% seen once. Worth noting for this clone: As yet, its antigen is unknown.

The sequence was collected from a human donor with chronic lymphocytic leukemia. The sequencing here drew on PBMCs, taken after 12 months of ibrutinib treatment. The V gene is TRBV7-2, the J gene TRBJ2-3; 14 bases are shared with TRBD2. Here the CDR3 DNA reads TGTGCCAGCAGCCCGGGACTAGCGGGAGGCACAGATACGCAGTATTTT. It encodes CASSPGLAGGTDTQYF.